This TCR beta chain was profiled in a study of T-cell memory formation after mild COVID-19. Study-wide context: TCR clusters were mostly donor specific.

MiXCR, run by TCRdb on the 5' RACE reads, gives a single entry per CDR3 protein. The sample contains roughly 190,000 distinct CDR3 sequences, about 10% of which appear only once. The study's findings and limits: Balance between CD4 and CD8 was seen in clones contracting day 15 to 85, and a CD4+ lean was seen in later expanders. Among CD4+ contracting clones, most were CM and EM, and CD8+ ones EMRA. Nothing showed for sure that second-wave clones peaking on day 37 were SARS-CoV-2 specific.

From germline, CDR1 is SGDLS and CDR2 YYNGEE. CDR3 length equals 15 residues. Trimming stripped 0 bases from V and 1 base from J, with 11 bases between. As concerns this clonotype: The antigen remains unidentified.

Material for sequencing was PBMCs or a T cell subset sorted from them (not recorded which). The chain combines TRBV9 with TRBJ2-7; maybe TRBD1 (6 bases). The TCR sequence derives from a man aged 18 to 30 who had mild COVID-19 (a few samples of this study predate the infection). Cell type and time point are not known. CDR3 in amino acids: CASSVVEQGSYEQYV. In nucleotides, the CDR3 is TGTGCCAGCAGCGTAGTAGAACAGGGATCCTACGAGCAGTACGTC.